The 22 T cell receptor beta chains listed next were all sequenced from one sample in a study of blood T cell repertoires in COVID-19. Sequencing used immunoSEQ multiplex PCR; TCRdb keeps in-frame clones, though not all of them. Of some 49,000 clones listed, over 90% are singletons. Sample: peripheral blood. The receptors derive from a man in his 60s with COVID-19, enrolled during active disease.

The genes are TRBV27 and TRBJ2-1; 7 nucleotides align to TRBD1. Germline CDR1 MNHEY, CDR2 SMNVEV (reference sequence). This CDR3 is built from 14 residues. V gave up 3 bases and J gave up 3 bases; unmatched junction bases: 2. The CDR3 loop is CASSFGQVYNEQFF. CDR3 coding DNA: TGTGCCAGCAGTTTTGGACAGGTCTACAATGAGCAGTTCTTC.

The chain joins TRBV19 to TRBJ1-1, with 10 bases fitting TRBD1. V dropped 7 bases and J dropped 7; count of bases not matched to a gene: 9. CDR1 and CDR2 (germline): LNHDA, SQIVND (reference sequence). The CDR3 covers 14 residues. This CDR3 reads CASKPEGDRGEAFF. CDR3 DNA sequence: TGTGCCAGTAAGCCGGAGGGGGACAGGGGTGAAGCTTTCTTT.

The chain joins TRBV5-4 to TRBJ1-2; 9 bases fit TRBD1. Germline loops: CDR1 SGHNT, CDR2 YYREEE (reference sequence). This CDR3 spans 14 amino acids. V dropped 5 bases and J dropped 3; count of bases not matched to a gene: 5. The CDR3: CASSQTGGYYGYTF. DNA of the CDR3: TGTGCCAGCAGTCAGACAGGGGGGTACTATGGCTACACCTTC.

The genes are TRBV9 and TRBJ2-1; D perhaps matches TRBD2 (6 bases). Trimming cost V 3 bases and J 2 bases, with 12 bases left between them. In germline, CDR1 is SGDLS, CDR2 YYNGEE. CDR3 length equals 15 residues. CDR3 residues: CASSALAEAYNEQFF. CDR3 nucleotides: TGTGCCAGCAGCGCATTAGCGGAAGCCTACAATGAGCAGTTCTTC. Filled out from reference TRBV9 and TRBJ2-1, the complete variable domain reads DSGVTQTPKHLITATGQRVTLRCSPRSGDLSVYWYQQSLDQGLQFLIQYYNGEERAKGNILERFSAQQFPDLHSELNLSSLELGDSALYFCASSALAEAYNEQFFGPGTRLTVL.

The chain links TRBV9 to TRBJ2-7; 7 bases agree with TRBD1. V shed 3 bases and J 2 bases; nucleotides not matched to a gene: 8. The germline V gene has CDR1 SGDLS and CDR2 YYNGEE. This CDR3 region has 15 residues. As DNA, the CDR3 is TGTGCCAGCAGCGGCTCCGGGACAGAGACCTACGAGCAGTACTTC. It specifies CASSGSGTETYEQYF.

The chain links TRBV2 to TRBJ1-5, with unresolved D. From germline, CDR1 is SNHLY and CDR2 FYNNEI. The CDR3 consists of 15 residues. The V and J ends lost 3 bases and 2 bases respectively, with 11 bases between them. DNA for the CDR3: TGTGCCAGCAGTGACTCAGGATCCCGCAATCAGCCCCAGCATTTT. It yields the protein CASSDSGSRNQPQHF.

The CDR3 DNA reads TGTGCCAGCAGCCCGGGACTAGCGGGGGTTACCGGGGAGCTGTTTTTT. This sequence encodes CASSPGLAGVTGELFF. This chain joins TRBV3-1 (or the pseudogene TRBV3-2) and TRBJ2-2, with 14 nucleotides matching TRBD2. Trimming took 4 bases from V and 5 from J; bases not matched to a gene: 3. This CDR3 comprises 16 residues. CDR1 is LGHDT and CDR2 is YNNKEL in the germline V gene (reference sequence).

This clone was detected a few times. The V call is TRBV3-1 (or the pseudogene TRBV3-2), the J call TRBJ2-7; no definite D call. The CDR3 is 14 amino acids. V was trimmed by 0 bases and J by 3 bases, leaving 9 bases between them. The germline V gene has CDR1 LGHDT and CDR2 YNNKEL (reference sequence). The chain's CDR3 is CASSQDRGLYEQYF. The CDR3 DNA is TGTGCCAGCAGCCAAGACCGCGGCCTCTACGAGCAGTACTTC.

The V and J genes are TRBV28 and TRBJ1-5, with TRBD1 matching 8 bases. The CDR3 runs to 16 residues. The V and J ends lost 6 bases and 3 bases, in that order; junction bases with no gene match: 10. Germline CDR1 is MDHEN and CDR2 is SYDVKM. The CDR3, as DNA: TGTGCCAGCAGACCCCCCGGGACAGGTAACAATCAGCCCCAGCATTTT. Amino acids: CASRPPGTGNNQPQHF.

This sequence joins TRBV10-3 and TRBJ2-7; D call uncertain. V shed 0 bases and J shed 2 bases, with 14 bases lying between them. Germline values: CDR1 ENHRY, CDR2 SYGVKD. There are 16 residues in the CDR3. CDR3 amino acids: CAISESRLATPYEQYF. The CDR3 DNA sequence: TGTGCCATCAGTGAGTCTCGACTGGCCACCCCCTACGAGCAGTACTTC.

This chain uses TRBV5-6 with TRBJ1-4, with 7 bases aligning to TRBD1. This CDR3 has 16 residues. The junction had 12 bases not matched to a gene; V was cut back by 5 bases and J by 5 bases. CDR1 is SGHDT and CDR2 is YYEEEE in the germline V gene. In DNA form, the CDR3 reads TGTGCCAGCAGTTATACAGGGGCGTCCGCAAATGAAAAACTGTTTTTT. It specifies CASSYTGASANEKLFF.

The V and J genes are TRBV30 and TRBJ2-1; D possibly corresponds to TRBD2 (5 bases). Germline V gene lookup returns CDR1 GTSNPN and CDR2 SVGIG (reference sequence). This CDR3 contains 15 residues. V was clipped by 0 bases and J by 4 bases, with 13 bases between them. CDR3: CAWSVSGGPYNEQFF. DNA for the CDR3: TGTGCCTGGAGTGTGTCTGGCGGGCCGTACAATGAGCAGTTCTTC.

The chain employs TRBV18 and TRBJ1-2, with D possibly matching TRBD1 (5 bases). The CDR3 has 17 amino acids. The germline V and J ends were trimmed by 2 bases and 2 bases, with 18 bases remaining between them. The germline CDR1 and CDR2 sequences are KGHSH and LQKENI. CDR3 sequence reads: CASSPTQQALLNYGYTF. The CDR3, as DNA: TGTGCCAGCTCACCAACCCAACAGGCCCTCTTAAACTATGGCTACACCTTC.

In DNA form, the CDR3 reads TGTGCCACCAGCAGAGGTGGGCCCCGGTCCTACAATGAGCAGTTCTTC. Amino acid sequence: CATSRGGPRSYNEQFF. J is TRBJ2-1 and V is TRBV15; D unresolved. The CDR3 loop spans 16 amino acids. V shed 1 base and J shed 1 base, with 11 bases lying between them. CDR1 and CDR2 from the germline V gene are LNHNV and YYDKDF (reference sequence). The full variable domain, in which reference TRBV15 and TRBJ2-1 provide the parts outside the CDR3, is DAMVIQNPRYQVTQFGKPVTLSCSQTLNHNVMYWYQQKSSQAPKLLFHYYDKDFNNEADTPDNFQSRRPNTSFCFLDIRSPGLGDTAMYLCATSRGGPRSYNEQFFGPGTRLTVL.

With respect to this clone: The junction shows a germline mismatch at one end, possibly a read error. V gene TRBV5-1 combines with J gene TRBJ2-3, with TRBD1 matching over 7 bases. The CDR3 length is 15 residues. Germline CDR1 SGHRS, CDR2 YFSETQ. This CDR3 is CASSLWGQTTNTQYF. Here the CDR3 DNA reads TGCGCCAGCAGCTTATGGGGACAGACCACAAATACGCAGTATTTT.

The chain is built from TRBV29-1 and TRBJ2-5; tentatively, D is TRBD1 (5 bases). This CDR3 is built from 11 residues. The germline CDR1 and CDR2 sequences are SQVTM and ANQGSEA. V shed 3 bases and J shed 9 bases, with 11 bases lying between them. CDR3 nucleotide sequence: TGCAGCGTTGAGAGGACAAGTTCCCAGTACTTC. It translates to CSVERTSSQYF.

The CDR3 nucleotides are TGTGCCTGGAGTGAGGACAGCCGGTATGGCTACACCTTC. Residues: CAWSEDSRYGYTF. The V call is TRBV30, the J call TRBJ1-2, with a possible D match to TRBD1 (6 bases). Trimming removed 1 base from V and 5 bases from J, with 11 bases in between. This CDR3 region has 13 residues. CDR1 is GTSNPN and CDR2 is SVGIG in the germline V gene (reference sequence).

J is TRBJ2-7 and V is TRBV5-4, with TRBD1 matching over 7 bases. In germline, CDR1 is SGHNT, CDR2 YYREEE (reference sequence). Unmatched junction bases numbered 7, after V lost 4 bases and J lost 3 bases. CDR3 size: 14 residues. The CDR3 bases are TGTGCCAGCAGCCTGCCGGGACAGTTCTACGAGCAGTACTTC. Translating gives CASSLPGQFYEQYF.

V usage is TRBV5-1 and J usage is TRBJ2-7; 7 nucleotides line up with TRBD1. CDR1 is SGHRS and CDR2 is YFSETQ in the germline V gene. V gave up 5 bases and J gave up 1 base; unmatched junction bases: 9. The CDR3 is 15 residues long. DNA for the CDR3: TGCGCCAGCAGTAGGGGTTCGACAGGGTCCTACGAGCAGTACTTC. It is translated as CASSRGSTGSYEQYF.

This chain links TRBV7-8 with TRBJ1-4; D not certain. The CDR3 is made up of 18 amino acids. Trimming took off 2 bases at V and 8 bases at J, with 24 bases between the two ends. Germline V lookup: CDR1 SGHVS, CDR2 FQNEAQ. As DNA, the CDR3 is TGTGCCAGCAGCTTATATACGGGAAGCCGGGAGGTATTAGAAAAACTGTTTTTT. As protein: CASSLYTGSREVLEKLFF.

The genes are TRBV10-2 and TRBJ2-2; TRBD1 agrees at 10 bases. CDR1 WSHSY and CDR2 SAAADI come from the germline V gene. Trimming cost V 3 bases and J 2 bases; bases outside gene matches: 6. CDR3 length: 17 residues. CDR3 nucleotides: TGCGCCAGCAGTGAATTGGGACAGGGGAAAAACACCGGGGAGCTGTTTTTT. It is translated as CASSELGQGKNTGELFF.

This clone has just one count. The V gene is TRBV3-1 (or the pseudogene TRBV3-2), the J gene TRBJ2-2; 9 positions agree with TRBD2. Germline loops: CDR1 LGHDT, CDR2 YNNKEL (reference sequence). The CDR3 is 18 residues long. The V gene end was trimmed by 2 bases and the J gene end by 4 bases; junction bases not matched to a gene: 11. CDR3 nucleotides: TGTGCCAGCAGCCAAAGGGGTGCGGGAGGGCCTCGCACCGGGGAGCTGTTTTTT. This sequence encodes CASSQRGAGGPRTGELFF.